These 17 T cell receptor beta chains were sequenced from one sample in a study of blood T cell repertoires in COVID-19. The data were produced by immunoSEQ multiplex PCR, yet TCRdb's version contains in-frame clones alone and is incomplete. The sample lists about 240,000 clones; roughly 91% were seen once. Material: PBMCs or T cells enriched from blood (not recorded which). The receptors were gathered from a man in his forties who had recovered from COVID-19.

V usage is TRBV30 and J usage is TRBJ1-4, with D unresolved. Trimming left V 7 bases short and J 3 bases short, with 15 bases between. CDR3 length equals 14 residues. Germline CDR1 reads GTSNPN; CDR2 reads SVGIG (reference sequence). For the CDR3, the DNA is TGTGCCTCCCAAAAGTCAGCGGCTAATGAAAAACTGTTTTTT. Protein product: CASQKSAANEKLFF.

V gene TRBV19 combines with J gene TRBJ1-1; 10 bases are shared with TRBD1. This CDR3 contains 17 residues. Unmatched junction bases numbered 5, after V lost 0 bases and J lost 1 base. The germline CDR1 and CDR2 sequences are LNHDA and SQIVND (reference sequence). This chain's CDR3 is CASSIDGTGVWNTEAFF. The CDR3 nucleotides read TGTGCCAGTAGTATAGACGGGACAGGGGTTTGGAACACTGAAGCTTTCTTT.

The chain carries TRBV6-1 and TRBJ2-7, with D maybe TRBD1 (6 bases). The CDR3 contains 14 residues. The V end lost 0 bases, the J end lost 3 bases, and 9 bases lay between the germline ends. Germline CDR1 MNHNS, CDR2 SASEGT. The CDR3 DNA reads TGTGCCAGCAGTGAAGCAGGACAGATCTACGAGCAGTACTTC. Its protein product is CASSEAGQIYEQYF.

The V and J genes are TRBV19 and TRBJ1-1; TRBD1 is a possible D gene (6 bases). The CDR3 has 16 amino acids. Deletions cut 3 bases from V and 10 bases from J, with 24 bases between. In germline, CDR1 is LNHDA, CDR2 SQIVND (reference sequence). CDR3 bases: TGTGCCAGTAGTATGTTGACAGGTTTGGGGTTTCTAGGAGCTTTCTTT. This translates into CASSMLTGLGFLGAFF.

V gene TRBV6-6 combines with J gene TRBJ2-5; 9 bases line up with TRBD2. Trimming took 5 bases from V and 4 from J; bases not matched to a gene: 11. This CDR3 spans 16 amino acids. CDR1 and CDR2 (germline): MNHNY, SVGAGI (reference sequence). The CDR3 DNA sequence: TGTGCCAGCAGTAACCTAGCGGGGCGTGGGGGAGAGACCCAGTACTTC. This translates into CASSNLAGRGGETQYF.

The chain has TRBV6-2 or TRBV6-3 and TRBJ2-1, with 7 positions matching TRBD1. The CDR3 extends over 15 amino acids. Germline CDR1 MNHEY, CDR2 SVGEGT. Trimming cost V 5 bases and J 7 bases; bases outside gene matches: 11. CDR3 in amino acids: CASSQTGSSGNEQFF. The CDR3 DNA is TGTGCCAGCAGTCAGACAGGGAGTTCGGGGAATGAGCAGTTCTTC.

This rearrangement joins TRBV19 to TRBJ2-2; 10 bases align to TRBD2. This CDR3 spans 14 amino acids. Looked up from germline, CDR1 is LNHDA and CDR2 is SQIVND (reference sequence). The ends lost 4 bases at V and 5 bases at J; junction bases unmatched: 1. The CDR3 sequence: CASSTSGRTGELFF. In nucleotides, the CDR3 is TGTGCCAGTAGTACTAGCGGGAGAACCGGGGAGCTGTTTTTT. The variable domain in full, with the rest retrieved from reference TRBV19 and TRBJ2-2, is DGGITQSPKYLFRKEGQNVTLSCEQNLNHDAMYWYRQDPGQGLRLIYYSQIVNDFQKGDIAEGYSVSREKKESFPLTVTSAQKNPTAFYLCASSTSGRTGELFFGEGSRLTVL.

The chain recombines TRBV7-8 with TRBJ2-4, with D maybe TRBD2 (5 bases). This CDR3 contains 17 residues. Germline assignment: CDR1 SGHVS and CDR2 FQNEAQ. Deletions cut 1 base from V and 0 bases from J, with 13 bases between. DNA for the CDR3: TGTGCCAGCAGCTTAGATCGGGGTGGCCTAGCCAAAAACATTCAGTACTTC. This codes for CASSLDRGGLAKNIQYF.

This rearrangement joins TRBV3-1 (or the pseudogene TRBV3-2) to TRBJ1-3, with 8 bases aligning to TRBD1. The CDR3 spans 16 residues. Trimming at V came to 2 bases and at J to 4 bases, leaving 7 bases not matched to a gene. The germline CDR1 and CDR2 sequences are LGHDT and YNNKEL (reference sequence). The CDR3 DNA is TGTGCCAGCAGCCAAAACCAGGGGGCGTTGGGAAACACCATATATTTT. Translation gives CASSQNQGALGNTIYF.

This clone has a single count. V gene TRBV11-3 combines with J gene TRBJ2-7; D call uncertain. There are 12 residues in the CDR3. Between the trimmed V and J ends, which lost 0 bases and 3 bases, there was a span of 3 bases. CDR1 and CDR2 from the germline V gene are SGHNT and YENEEA. The CDR3 sequence is CASSLDNYEQYF. In DNA, the CDR3 is TGTGCCAGCAGCTTAGACAACTACGAGCAGTACTTC.

The J gene is TRBJ2-7, the V gene TRBV3-1 (or the pseudogene TRBV3-2); D gene unclear. CDR3 length: 14 amino acids. Germline V lookup: CDR1 LGHDT, CDR2 YNNKEL (reference sequence). The V end was cut by 6 bases, the J end by 0 bases, with 12 bases between. CDR3 in amino acids: CASSRAVSSYEQYF. CDR3 in DNA: TGTGCCAGCAGTCGCGCTGTTAGCTCCTACGAGCAGTACTTC.

V usage is TRBV5-1 and J usage is TRBJ2-1; D possibly corresponds to TRBD1 (6 bases). Trimming removed 4 bases at V and 12 bases at J, with 20 bases between. The CDR3 is made up of 14 amino acids. Germline lookup yields CDR1 SGHRS and CDR2 YFSETQ. CDR3 nucleotides: TGCGCCAGCAGCCCACCGGGACAAACTTTTGGGCAGTTCTTC. Residues: CASSPPGQTFGQFF.

The chain couples TRBV18 to TRBJ1-1; a possible D gene is TRBD1 (5 bases). V was pared by 6 bases and J by 5 bases, with 22 bases between. Germline lookup yields CDR1 KGHSH and CDR2 LQKENI. This CDR3 is built from 16 residues. The CDR3 here is CASSGLSAGGGTEAFF. CDR3 in DNA: TGTGCCAGCTCCGGGTTGTCCGCTGGGGGAGGAACTGAAGCTTTCTTT.

The CDR3 DNA is TGTGCCAGCAGTTGGGGGAACAGACAGGGAAGGAATGAAAAACTGTTTTTT. This translates into CASSWGNRQGRNEKLFF. The chain carries TRBV27 and TRBJ1-4; 7 nucleotides align to TRBD1. The CDR3 is made up of 17 amino acids. Trimming at V came to 4 bases and at J to 5 bases, leaving 13 bases not matched to a gene. CDR1 and CDR2 (germline): MNHEY, SMNVEV (reference sequence).

This CDR3 is CASSRAGANNEQFF. In DNA form, the CDR3 reads TGTGCCAGCTCACGGGCGGGGGCTAACAATGAGCAGTTCTTC. V is TRBV18 and J is TRBJ2-1; TRBD2 might be the D (7 bases). The CDR3 spans 14 residues. Germline-derived CDR1 and CDR2 are KGHSH and LQKENI. The V gene lost 4 bases and the J gene lost 5 bases, with 12 bases spanning the gap. The complete variable domain, with remaining parts taken from reference TRBV18 and TRBJ2-1, reads NAGVMQNPRHLVRRRGQEARLRCSPMKGHSHVYWYRQLPEEGLKFMVYLQKENIIDESGMPKERFSAEFPKEGPSILRIQQVVRGDSAAYFCASSRAGANNEQFFGPGTRLTVL.

CDR3 sequence (DNA): TGTGCCAGCAGCGTGGGACAGGGAAAGAACACTAATGAAAAACTGTTTTTT. Its protein product is CASSVGQGKNTNEKLFF. J is TRBJ1-4 and V is TRBV9; 9 nucleotides align to TRBD1. The length of the CDR3 is 17 residues. Germline CDR1 is SGDLS and CDR2 is YYNGEE. V was clipped by 2 bases and J by 2 bases; unmatched bases: 7.

This clone has only a few counts. This chain links TRBV5-5 with TRBJ1-5; D perhaps matches TRBD1 (6 bases). The germline V and J ends were trimmed by 0 bases and 5 bases, with 9 bases remaining between them. The CDR3 has 14 residues. CDR1 and CDR2 (germline): SGHKS, YYEKEE (reference sequence). For the CDR3, the DNA is TGTGCCAGCAGCTTGGAGGCAGGGGATCAGCCCCAGCATTTT. It is translated as CASSLEAGDQPQHF.